This T cell receptor (beta chain) was obtained from a study of human T cells and chemical hapten exposure (TCRdb year 2021). Regarding the study in general: For sensitization, 2% DPC in acetone was applied to a 2 cm by 2 cm area of upper inner arm skin. Weekly therapeutic DPC doses were additionally applied to the scalp of patients throughout the roughly 25-week study period. Patch testing was performed on the upper back with Finn chambers containing 0.01% DPC, and the patch tests were scored after 6 days according to International Contact Dermatitis Research Group standards. The patient cohort, mostly female, included alopecia areata with under or over 50% scalp involvement, alopecia totalis and alopecia universalis. Libraries were pooled for sequencing, and variation in per-sample TCR yields was attributed mainly to small differences in library volumes within the pool. Peripheral blood TCR repertoire changes were tracked in vivo in alopecia patients during primary and secondary sensitization to the hapten diphenylcyclopropenone (DPC). Blood samples were taken from patients before sensitization (week 0) and at 2, 6 and about 24 weeks after DPC sensitization. Nearly 30 alopecia patients provided blood for TCR sequencing at one to four time points (pre-sensitization, 2, 6 and 24 weeks).

This clonotype showed up many times. What this receptor recognizes is not known. Nothing much larger sits one base from this clone, and base qualities are not available. The time point label for this specimen denotes: patch test 2, 6 weeks after DPC sensitization. Interpreted using the paper, the treatment or condition label stands for: therapeutic diphenylcyclopropenone sensitization with weekly scalp DPC. At every patch-test visit, the blood draw took place before the patch test was put on. Eligible patients were aged 18 to 70, diagnosed with alopecia, deemed suitable for DPC therapy, and excluded if pregnant. Total RNA was isolated from unfractionated whole blood collected in Tempus Blood RNA tubes. On the study overall, not on this receptor specifically: Expanded TCRs formed significantly more large CDR3 similarity clusters than pre-sensitization or healthy control sets, consistent with antigen-driven responses. After repeated subsampling, the strength of the expansion versus patch-test correlation and the threshold at which it became significant changed. Patch test score correlated positively with the number of PT1 expanded TCRs, reaching significance at thresholds 8, 16 and 32 but not at 4. Alopecia, a presumed autoimmune disease, was present in all patients, so the immune response of the patients might differ from that of healthy individuals. DPC sensitization did not change how many TCRs were above 1 in 1000 frequency, and no evidence was found of alterations in global repertoire structure.

V is trimmed back by 5 bases and J by 5 bases, and the junction contains 12 bases that no gene match accounts for. CDR1 SGHNT and CDR2 YYREEE are derived from the germline V gene (reference sequence). The CDR3 has 16 amino acids, counting the end cysteine and phenylalanine. CDR3 DNA only is kept here, 48 bases in frame from base 1. Receptor libraries were prepared by RACE. The reads were generated on a NextSeq 500. During library preparation, unique molecular identifiers were attached to individual cDNA molecules so that TCRs could be counted quantitatively and reproducibly. Both TCR alpha and TCR beta chains were sequenced from each blood RNA sample. As for how the authors treated the data: Samples had a median of 95,638 TCRs, with a range from roughly 23,224 to 700,000. V, J and CDR3 annotation of the TCR reads was performed with the Decombinator software suite. For the PS versus PT1 abundance plots, all samples were subsampled to the same number of TCRs (28,000). Expanded TCRs were defined as absent before sensitization and observed at least eight times at the 2-week time point. The raw public data were reprocessed by TCRdb itself: fastp quality trimming at Q25, MiXCR clonotype calling, in-frame beta chains only. Every CDR3 protein is listed once, alongside the most common genes and DNA of its rows. The V and J calls, along with clone size, are taken from TCRdb and not from the paper's own processing. The sample yields over 130,000 distinct CDR3 sequences; roughly 10% were counted once. The ten biggest clones cover roughly 1.4% of the sample.

The sample in question was whole blood, obtained in connection with sensitization to the hapten diphenylcyclopropenone (DPC). Recombination connected TRBV5-4 to TRBJ2-1; 8 central nucleotides agree with TRBD2. The receptor was derived from a woman aged 45-65 years with alopecia areata. Some clones in this sample may be carry-over from other donors' samples. The CDR3 protein: CASSPSGRGPNNEQFF. The DNA is TGTGCCAGCAGTCCCAGCGGGAGAGGTCCCAACAATGAGCAGTTCTTC.